This TCR beta chain appears in the sequencing data of a study of T cell responses to AZD1222 COVID-19 vaccine. TCRdb's copy holds only in-frame clones and misses some; the assay was immunoSEQ multiplex PCR. The sample records 100,000 to 120,000 clones, about 95% being singletons. Analysis merged second doses at about 4 or about 12 weeks. Findings of the study overall: Recipients of two AZD1222 doses showed rising Spike-specific TCR breadth and depth. Close to half of all spike-specific TCRs reportedly target regions of the variants that are unmutated. Repertoire sampling happened only post peak T cell response.

Turning to this clone: No antigen is known for it.

This TCR was recovered from an adult who received the AZD1222 COVID-19 vaccine. This sample comprised peripheral blood, obtained 28 days after the second AZD1222 dose.

The CDR3 loop reads CASSTASNTEAFF. DNA for the CDR3: TGTGCCAGCTCAACAGCCAGCAACACTGAAGCTTTCTTT. J is TRBJ1-1 and V is TRBV18; D unresolved. From germline, CDR1 is KGHSH and CDR2 LQKENI. This CDR3 spans 13 amino acids. The ends were cut back, 5 bases at V and 2 bases at J, with 9 bases in the middle.